One T cell receptor (beta chain) is described in this entry. The data derive from a study of CD8 T cells in Susac syndrome. Random hexamers were used to reverse transcribe the RNA input (about 0.45 to 1 ug). An immunoSEQ multiplex PCR generated amplified TCR beta CDR3 products spanning 54 Vbeta and 13 Jbeta. A single record per CDR3 protein comes from TCRdb applying MiXCR to the immunoSEQ multiplex PCR reads. Of hundreds of thousands of distinct CDR3 sequences listed, just under 95% are singletons. The study sequenced TCR beta in blood CD8+ and CD4+ T cells. This CDR3 is built from 15 residues. Germline CDR1 reads DFQATT; CDR2 reads SNEGSKA (reference sequence). V was shortened by 6 bases and J by 0 bases, with 12 bases between the two germline ends.

The receptor was derived from a human donor with multiple sclerosis. The chain couples TRBV20-1 to TRBJ2-6; D is tentatively TRBD1 or TRBD2 (5 bases each). The sequenced sample was CD4+ T cells from PBMCs. CDR3 protein: CSAPGRISGANVLTF. The CDR3 nucleotides read TGCAGTGCCCCGGGACGGATCTCTGGGGCCAACGTCCTGACTTTC.